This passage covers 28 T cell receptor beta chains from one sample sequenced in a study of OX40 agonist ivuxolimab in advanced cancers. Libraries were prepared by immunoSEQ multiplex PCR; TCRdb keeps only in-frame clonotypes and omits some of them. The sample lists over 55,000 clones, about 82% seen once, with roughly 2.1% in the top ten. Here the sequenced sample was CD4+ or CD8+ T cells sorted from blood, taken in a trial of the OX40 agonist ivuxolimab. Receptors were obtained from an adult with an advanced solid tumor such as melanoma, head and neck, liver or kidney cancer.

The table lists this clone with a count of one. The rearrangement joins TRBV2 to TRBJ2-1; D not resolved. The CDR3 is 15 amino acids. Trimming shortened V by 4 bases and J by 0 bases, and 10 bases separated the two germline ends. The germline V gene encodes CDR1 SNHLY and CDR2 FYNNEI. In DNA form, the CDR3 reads TGTGCCAGCAGTGTAGCCCCCTACTCCTACAATGAGCAGTTCTTC. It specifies CASSVAPYSYNEQFF.

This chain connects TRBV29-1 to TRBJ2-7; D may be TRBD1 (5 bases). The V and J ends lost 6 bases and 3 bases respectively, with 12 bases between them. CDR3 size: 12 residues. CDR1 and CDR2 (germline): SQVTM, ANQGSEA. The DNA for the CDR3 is TGCAGCGTCACCGTTACAGGCTACGAGCAGTACTTC. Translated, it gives CSVTVTGYEQYF.

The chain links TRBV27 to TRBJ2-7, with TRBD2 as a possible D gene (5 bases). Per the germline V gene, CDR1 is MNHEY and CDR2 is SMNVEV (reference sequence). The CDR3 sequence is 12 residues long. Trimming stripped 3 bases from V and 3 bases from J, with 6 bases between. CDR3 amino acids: CASSFRGYEQYF. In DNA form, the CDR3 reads TGTGCCAGCAGTTTTCGGGGCTACGAGCAGTACTTC.

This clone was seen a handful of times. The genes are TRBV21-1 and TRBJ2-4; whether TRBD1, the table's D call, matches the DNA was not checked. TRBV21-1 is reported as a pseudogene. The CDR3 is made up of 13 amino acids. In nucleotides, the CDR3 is TGTGCCAGCAGGAAACAGGGCTGGGACATTCAGTACTTC. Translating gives CASRKQGWDIQYF.

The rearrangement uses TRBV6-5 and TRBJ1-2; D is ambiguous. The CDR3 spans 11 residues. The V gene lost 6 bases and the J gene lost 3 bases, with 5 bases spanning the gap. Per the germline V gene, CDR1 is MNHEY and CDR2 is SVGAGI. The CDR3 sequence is CASSDDYGYTF. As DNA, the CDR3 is TGTGCCAGCAGCGATGACTATGGCTACACCTTC.

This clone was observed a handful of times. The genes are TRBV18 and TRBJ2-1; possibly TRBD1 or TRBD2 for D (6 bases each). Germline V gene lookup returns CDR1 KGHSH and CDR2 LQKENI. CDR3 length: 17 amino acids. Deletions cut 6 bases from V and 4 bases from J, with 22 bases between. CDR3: CASSDRVRGPMYNEQFF. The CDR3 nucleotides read TGTGCCAGCTCGGACCGGGTTCGGGGGCCGATGTACAATGAGCAGTTCTTC.

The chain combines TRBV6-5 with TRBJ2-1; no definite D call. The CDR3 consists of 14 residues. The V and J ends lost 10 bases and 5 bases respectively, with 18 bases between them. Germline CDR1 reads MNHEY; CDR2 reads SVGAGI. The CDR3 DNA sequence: TGTGCCACCCGGAGAGATTGGAATGACAATGAGCAGTTCTTC. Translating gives CATRRDWNDNEQFF.

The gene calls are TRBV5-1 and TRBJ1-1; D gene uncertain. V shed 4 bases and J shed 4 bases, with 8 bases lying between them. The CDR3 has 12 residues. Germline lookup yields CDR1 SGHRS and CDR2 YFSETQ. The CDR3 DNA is TGCGCCAGCAGCCCCCCCGGCACTGAAGCTTTCTTT. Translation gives CASSPPGTEAFF.

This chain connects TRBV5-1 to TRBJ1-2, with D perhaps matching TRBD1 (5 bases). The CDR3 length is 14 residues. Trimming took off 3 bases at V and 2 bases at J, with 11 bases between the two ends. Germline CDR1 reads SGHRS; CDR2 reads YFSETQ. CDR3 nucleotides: TGCGCCAGCAGCTGGACCGGGACCAACTATGGCTACACCTTC. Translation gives CASSWTGTNYGYTF.

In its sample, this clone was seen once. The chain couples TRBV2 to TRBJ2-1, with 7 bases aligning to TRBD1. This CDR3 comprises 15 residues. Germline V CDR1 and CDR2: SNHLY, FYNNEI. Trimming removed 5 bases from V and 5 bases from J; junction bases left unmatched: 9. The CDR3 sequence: CASSLDRNGDNEQFF. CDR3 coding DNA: TGTGCCAGCAGTCTGGACAGGAATGGGGACAATGAGCAGTTCTTC.

The CDR3 region has the DNA TGCGCCAGCAGCACGGGACAGCAGCAAGAGACCCAGTACTTC. Residues: CASSTGQQQETQYF. This chain links TRBV5-1 with TRBJ2-5; 7 bases line up with TRBD1. There are 14 residues in the CDR3. Germline assignment: CDR1 SGHRS and CDR2 YFSETQ. Losses at the gene ends were 4 bases for V and 2 bases for J; bases not matched to a gene: 5.

As DNA, the CDR3 is TGTGCCAGCAGTGAAGGGGGGACATACGGTGAAGCTTTCTTT. Its translation: CASSEGGTYGEAFF. The chain couples TRBV6-1 to TRBJ1-1; tentatively, D is TRBD1 (6 bases). CDR1 MNHNS and CDR2 SASEGT come from the germline V gene. The CDR3 runs to 14 residues. V was pared by 1 base and J by 7 bases, with 13 bases between.

CDR3 loop: CASSWGQNYEQYF. The CDR3 DNA sequence: TGTGCCAGCAGTTGGGGACAGAACTACGAGCAGTACTTC. This rearrangement joins TRBV6-6 to TRBJ2-7, with 7 bases that match TRBD1. Trimming took 4 bases from V and 3 from J; bases not matched to a gene: 3. Germline V gene sequence: CDR1 MNHNY, CDR2 SVGAGI (reference sequence). This CDR3 is 13 amino acids long.

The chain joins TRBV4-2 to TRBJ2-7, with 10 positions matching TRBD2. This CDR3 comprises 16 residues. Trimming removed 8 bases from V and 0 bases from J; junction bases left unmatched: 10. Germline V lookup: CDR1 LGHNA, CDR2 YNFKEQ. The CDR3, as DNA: TGTGCCAGCCCAAAGACCGCTAGCGGGAGCTCCTACGAGCAGTACGTC. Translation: CASPKTASGSSYEQYV.

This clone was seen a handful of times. The CDR3 spells CASQLVVQGSGELFF. The DNA of the CDR3 is TGTGCCAGCCAACTCGTCGTACAGGGTTCCGGGGAGCTGTTTTTT. The chain employs TRBV6-1 and TRBJ2-2; TRBD1 might be the D (6 bases). Trimming removed 8 bases at V and 6 bases at J, with 19 bases between. Germline V gives CDR1 MNHNS, CDR2 SASEGT. This CDR3 has 15 amino acids.

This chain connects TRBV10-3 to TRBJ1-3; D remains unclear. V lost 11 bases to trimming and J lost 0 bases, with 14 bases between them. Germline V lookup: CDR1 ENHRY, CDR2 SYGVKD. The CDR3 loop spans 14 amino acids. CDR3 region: CAPRRRVSGNTIYF. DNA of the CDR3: TGTGCCCCACGGAGACGGGTCTCTGGAAACACCATATATTTT.

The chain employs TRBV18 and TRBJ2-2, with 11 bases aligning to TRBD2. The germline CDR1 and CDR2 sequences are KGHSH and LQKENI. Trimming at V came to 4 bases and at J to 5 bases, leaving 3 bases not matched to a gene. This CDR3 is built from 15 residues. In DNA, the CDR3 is TGTGCCAGCTCACTACTAGCGGGAGTTACCGGGGAGCTGTTTTTT. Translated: CASSLLAGVTGELFF.

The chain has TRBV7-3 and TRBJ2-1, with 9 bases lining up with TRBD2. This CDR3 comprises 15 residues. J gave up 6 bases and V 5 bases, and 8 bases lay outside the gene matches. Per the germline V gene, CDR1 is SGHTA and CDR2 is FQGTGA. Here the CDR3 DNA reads TGTGCCAGCAGCCCTCCAGGCGGGAGGGCCAATGAGCAGTTCTTC. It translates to CASSPPGGRANEQFF.

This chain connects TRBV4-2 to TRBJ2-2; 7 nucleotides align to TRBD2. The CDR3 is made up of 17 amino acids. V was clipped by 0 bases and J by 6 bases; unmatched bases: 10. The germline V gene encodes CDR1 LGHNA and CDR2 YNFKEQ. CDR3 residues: CASSQEGGRGIAGELFF. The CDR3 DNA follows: TGTGCCAGCAGCCAAGAGGGCGGGAGAGGTATCGCCGGGGAGCTGTTTTTT.

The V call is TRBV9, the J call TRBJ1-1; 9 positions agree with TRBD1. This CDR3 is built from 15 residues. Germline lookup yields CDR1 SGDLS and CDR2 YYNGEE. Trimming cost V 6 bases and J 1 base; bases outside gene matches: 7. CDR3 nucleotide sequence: TGTGCCAGCACGGACAGGGGTTTGGGGAACACTGAAGCTTTCTTT. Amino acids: CASTDRGLGNTEAFF.

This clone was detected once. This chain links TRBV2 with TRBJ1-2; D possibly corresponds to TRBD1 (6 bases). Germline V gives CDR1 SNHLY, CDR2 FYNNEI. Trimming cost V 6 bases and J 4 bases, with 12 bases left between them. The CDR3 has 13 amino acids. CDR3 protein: CASRSDRRYGYTF. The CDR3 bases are TGTGCCAGCAGGTCTGACAGGCGCTATGGCTACACCTTC.

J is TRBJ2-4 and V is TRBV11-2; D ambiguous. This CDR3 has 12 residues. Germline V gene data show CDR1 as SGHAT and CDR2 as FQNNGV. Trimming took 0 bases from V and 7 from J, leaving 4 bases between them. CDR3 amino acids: CASSLEGNIQYF. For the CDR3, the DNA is TGTGCCAGCAGCTTAGAGGGGAACATTCAGTACTTC. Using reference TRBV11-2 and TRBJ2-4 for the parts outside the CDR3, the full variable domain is EAGVAQSPRYKIIEKRQSVAFWCNPISGHATLYWYQQILGQGPKLLIQFQNNGVVDDSQLPKDRFSAERLKGVDSTLKIQPAKLEDSAVYLCASSLEGNIQYFGAGTRLSVL.

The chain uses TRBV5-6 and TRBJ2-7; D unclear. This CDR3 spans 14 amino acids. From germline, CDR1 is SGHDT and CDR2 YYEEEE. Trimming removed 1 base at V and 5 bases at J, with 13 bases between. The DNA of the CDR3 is TGTGCCAGCAGCTTGTTCGGACCAGAGGACGAGCAGTACTTC. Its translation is CASSLFGPEDEQYF. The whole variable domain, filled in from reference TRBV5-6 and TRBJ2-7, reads DAGVTQSPTHLIKTRGQQVTLRCSPKSGHDTVSWYQQALGQGPQFIFQYYEEEERQRGNFPDRFSGHQFPNYSSELNVNALLLGDSALYLCASSLFGPEDEQYFGPGTRLTVT.

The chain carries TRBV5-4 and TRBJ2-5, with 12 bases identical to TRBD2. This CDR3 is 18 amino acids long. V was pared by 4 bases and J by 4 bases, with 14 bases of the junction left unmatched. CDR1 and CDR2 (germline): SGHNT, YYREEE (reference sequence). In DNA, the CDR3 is TGTGCCAGCAGCCAGGAAGGACTAGCGGGACAGGGAGGAGAGACCCAGTACTTC. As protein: CASSQEGLAGQGGETQYF. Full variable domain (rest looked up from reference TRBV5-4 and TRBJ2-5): ETGVTQSPTHLIKTRGQQVTLRCSSQSGHNTVSWYQQALGQGPQFIFQYYREEENGRGNFPPRFSGLQFPNYSSELNVNALELDDSALYLCASSQEGLAGQGGETQYFGPGTRLLVL.

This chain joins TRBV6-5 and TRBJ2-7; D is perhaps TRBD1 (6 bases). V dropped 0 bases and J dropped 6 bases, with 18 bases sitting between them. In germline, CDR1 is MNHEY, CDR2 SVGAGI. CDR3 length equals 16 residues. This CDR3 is CASSYSFPTTGTEQYF. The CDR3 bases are TGTGCCAGCAGTTACTCGTTCCCCACTACAGGGACCGAGCAGTACTTC.

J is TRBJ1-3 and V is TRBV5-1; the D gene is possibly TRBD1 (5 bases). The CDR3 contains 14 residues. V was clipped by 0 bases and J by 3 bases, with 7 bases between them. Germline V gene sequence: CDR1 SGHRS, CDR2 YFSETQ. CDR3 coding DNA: TGCGCCAGCAGCTTGGGACAGATTGGAAACACCATATATTTT. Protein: CASSLGQIGNTIYF.

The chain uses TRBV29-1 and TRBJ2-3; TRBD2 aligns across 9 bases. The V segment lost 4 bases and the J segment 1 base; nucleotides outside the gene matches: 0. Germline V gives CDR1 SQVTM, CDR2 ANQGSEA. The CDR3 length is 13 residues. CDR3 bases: TGCAGCGTTGGGACTAGCGGCACAGATACGCAGTATTTT. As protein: CSVGTSGTDTQYF.

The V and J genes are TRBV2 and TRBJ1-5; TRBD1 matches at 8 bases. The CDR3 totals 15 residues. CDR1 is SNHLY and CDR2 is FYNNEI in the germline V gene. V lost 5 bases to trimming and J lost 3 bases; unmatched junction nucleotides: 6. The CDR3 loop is CASSPQGANNQPQHF. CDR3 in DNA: TGTGCCAGCAGTCCGCAGGGGGCAAACAATCAGCCCCAGCATTTT.